This T cell receptor (beta chain) originates from a study of Tregs in tolerant kidney transplant recipients. CD4+CD25+CD127- Tregs, CD4+CD25- non-Tregs, CD4 and CD8 cells were sorted. Study-level points and caveats: The small number of patients limits these findings pending further validation.

Clones were sequenced by immunoSEQ multiplex PCR, and TCRdb holds only the in-frame ones, with some missing. The sample holds 25,000 to 35,000 clones. In the case of this clone: Its antigen is not identified. Coverage ceases 3 residues before the CDR3 finishes, and the germline J gene fills in the end.

V lost 2 bases and J lost 4; bases outside the gene matches: 4. Looked up from germline, CDR1 is SGHVS and CDR2 is FNYEAQ. This CDR3 is built from 15 residues. The V and J genes are TRBV7-6 and TRBJ2-1; TRBD2 aligns across 8 bases. The sequence was collected from a human donor who received a combined kidney and bone marrow transplant. The input for sequencing was CD8+ T cells from blood, taken before the transplant. CDR3 bases read: TGTGCCAGCAGCTTATTGGCTAGCGGGTACAATGAG. This codes for CASSLLASGYNE. In full, the CDR3 is CASSLLASGYNEQFF.